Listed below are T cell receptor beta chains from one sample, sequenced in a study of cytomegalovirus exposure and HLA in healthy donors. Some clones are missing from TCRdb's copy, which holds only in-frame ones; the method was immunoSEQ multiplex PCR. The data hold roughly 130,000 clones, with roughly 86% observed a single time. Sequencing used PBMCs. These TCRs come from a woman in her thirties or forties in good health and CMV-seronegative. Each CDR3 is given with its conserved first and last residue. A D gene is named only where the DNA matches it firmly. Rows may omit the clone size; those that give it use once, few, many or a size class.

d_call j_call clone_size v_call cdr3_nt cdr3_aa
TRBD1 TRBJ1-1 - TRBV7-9 TGTGCCAGCAGCTCACAGGGGGCGAGCACTGAAGCTTTCTTT CASSSQGASTEAFF
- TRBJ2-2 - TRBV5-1 TGCGCCAGCAGCAGGGGCGGAAACACCGGGGAGCTGTTTTTT CASSRGGNTGELFF
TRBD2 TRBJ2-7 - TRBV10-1 TGCGCCAGCACGAGCAGCGGGAGTTACGAGCAGTACTTC CASTSSGSYEQYF
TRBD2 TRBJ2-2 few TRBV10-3 TGTGCCATCAGTACAACGATAGGACTAGCGGATACCGGGGAGCTGTTTTTT CAISTTIGLADTGELFF
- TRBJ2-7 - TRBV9 TGTGCCAGCAGCGCGACAGGCCTCCTCCCAACGCAGTACTTC CASSATGLLPTQYF
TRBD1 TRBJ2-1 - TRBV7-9 TGTTCCAGCAGCCTGGACAGGTGGGGCAATGAGCAGTTCTTC CSSSLDRWGNEQFF
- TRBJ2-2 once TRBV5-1 TGCGCCAGCAGCACGGAGGGGCTCTCCACCGGGGAGCTGTTTTTT CASSTEGLSTGELFF
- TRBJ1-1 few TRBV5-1 TGCGCCAGCAGCGTGACAGTAAACACTGAAGCTTTCTTT CASSVTVNTEAFF
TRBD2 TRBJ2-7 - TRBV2 TGTGCCAGCAACTCGGGACTAGCGGGAGGCCACTACGAGCAGTACTTC CASNSGLAGGHYEQYF
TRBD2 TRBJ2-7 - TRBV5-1 TGCGCCAGCAGCTACCTAGCGGGGGAAGACTACGAGCAGTACTTC CASSYLAGEDYEQYF
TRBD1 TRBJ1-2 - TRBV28 TGTGCCAGCAGTTGGGGACAGAACAACTATGGCTACACCTTC CASSWGQNNYGYTF
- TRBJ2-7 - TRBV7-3 TGTGCCAGCAGCTTATCCAGGGCTGGCGAGCAGTACTTC CASSLSRAGEQYF
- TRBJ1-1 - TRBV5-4 TGTGCCAGCAGCTTGGCAGGGTTGGACACTGAAGCTTTCTTT CASSLAGLDTEAFF
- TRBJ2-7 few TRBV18 TGTGCCAGCTCACCACTGACGGGTAGCTCCTACGAGCAGTACTTC CASSPLTGSSYEQYF
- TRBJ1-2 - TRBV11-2 TGTGCCAGCAGCTTAGATCAGTATAACTATGGCTACACCTTC CASSLDQYNYGYTF
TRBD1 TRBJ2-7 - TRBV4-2 TGTGCCAGCAGCCAAGTTGGACAGGGGAACCACGAGCAGTACTTC CASSQVGQGNHEQYF
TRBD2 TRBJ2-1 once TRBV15 TGTGCCACCAGCAGGCCTCTACGGGAGGGGGACAATGAGCAGTTCTTC CATSRPLREGDNEQFF
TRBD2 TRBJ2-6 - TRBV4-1 TGCGCCAGCAGCCAGGCGGGACTAGCGGGAGTACCCTCTGGGGCCAACGTCCTGACTTTC CASSQAGLAGVPSGANVLTF
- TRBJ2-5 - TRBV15 TGTGCCACCAGCAGAGCGGTGTGGGGGGGCGAGACCCAGTACTTC CATSRAVWGGETQYF
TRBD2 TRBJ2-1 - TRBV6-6 TGTGCCAGCACCCTACTAGCGGCCTACAATGAGCAATTCTTC CASTLLAAYNEQFF
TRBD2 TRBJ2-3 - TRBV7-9 TGTGCCAGCAGCCCGAGGGGAAGCGGGACTAGCACAGATACGCAGTATTTT CASSPRGSGTSTDTQYF
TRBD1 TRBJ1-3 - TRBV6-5 TGTGCCAGCAGTTTGGACAGGGGCTCTGGAAACACCATATATTTT CASSLDRGSGNTIYF
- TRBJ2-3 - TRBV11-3 TGTGCCAGCAGCTTAGATCTTCCGCGTCGGGGTACGCAGTATTTT CASSLDLPRRGTQYF
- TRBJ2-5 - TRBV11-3 TGTGCCAGCAGCCACGACTACGGGAAAGAGACCCAGTACTTC CASSHDYGKETQYF
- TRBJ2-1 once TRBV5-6 TGTGCCAGCAGCACTATGGGGGCGAGACTGTACAATGAGCAGTTCTTC CASSTMGARLYNEQFF
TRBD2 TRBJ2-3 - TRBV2 TGTGCCAGCAGTCGGACTAGTAGCTCAGATACGCAGTATTTT CASSRTSSSDTQYF
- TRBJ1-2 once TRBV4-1 TGCGCCAGCAGCCAAGTCCGGCAGGGGAATTACTATGGCTACACCTTC CASSQVRQGNYYGYTF